A single sample is the source of the 14 T cell receptor beta chains below, sequenced in a study of neurological immune-mediated disorders. MiXCR was run by TCRdb on the 5' RACE reads, yielding one entry per CDR3 protein. Seen here are around 71,000 distinct CDR3 sequences, approximately 13% observed once, and the top ten hold about 4.6%. Time point denoted: longitudinal time-point 1 (baseline). The sample consisted of PBMCs. The origin of the receptors is a female donor with HTLV-1-associated myelopathy (HAM/TSP).

This clonotype was recorded once. The J gene is TRBJ2-2, the V gene TRBV28; D remains unclear. Trimming removed 8 bases at V and 10 bases at J, with 14 bases between. Germline values: CDR1 MDHEN, CDR2 SYDVKM. The CDR3 loop spans 12 amino acids. The CDR3 spells CASCLPHTELFF. Written as DNA, the CDR3 is TGTGCCAGCTGTCTCCCGCACACGGAGCTGTTTTTT.

This clonotype has a count of ten or more. This chain links TRBV5-1 with TRBJ2-7; a weak D match, TRBD1 (5 bases). Germline CDR1 is SGHRS and CDR2 is YFSETQ. CDR3 size: 13 residues. Trimming removed 5 bases from V and 4 bases from J, with 13 bases in between. The CDR3 loop is CASSQDTTYEQYF. CDR3 DNA: TGCGCCAGCAGTCAGGACACGACTTACGAGCAGTACTTC.

This chain joins TRBV7-8 and TRBJ1-1, with D perhaps matching TRBD1 (5 bases). Trimming pared 3 bases from V and 5 bases from J, leaving 10 bases between. This CDR3 region has 13 residues. Looked up from germline, CDR1 is SGHVS and CDR2 is FQNEAQ. The CDR3 bases are TGTGCCAGCAGCTTCGGGGGAGGGACTGAAGCTTTCTTT. This gives the protein CASSFGGGTEAFF.

The chain is built from TRBV18 and TRBJ2-5; a weak D match, TRBD2 (5 bases). V was clipped by 0 bases and J by 3 bases, with 8 bases between them. Germline loops: CDR1 KGHSH, CDR2 LQKENI. This CDR3 has 14 residues. The CDR3 reads CASSPPSGEETQYF. The CDR3 DNA follows: TGTGCCAGCTCACCACCATCCGGGGAAGAGACCCAGTACTTC.

This clonotype was seen repeatedly, ten times or more. This rearrangement joins TRBV5-1 to TRBJ2-5; D is unresolved. Germline-derived CDR1 and CDR2 are SGHRS and YFSETQ. The CDR3 runs to 15 residues. The V gene lost 0 bases and the J gene lost 5 bases, with 14 bases spanning the gap. The CDR3: CASSLAEQYGETQYF. The CDR3 region has the DNA TGCGCCAGCAGCTTGGCCGAACAGTACGGGGAGACCCAGTACTTC.

At least ten counts were recorded for this clonotype. This chain joins TRBV11-2 and TRBJ2-3; D is ambiguous. The germline V gene encodes CDR1 SGHAT and CDR2 FQNNGV. V lost 5 bases and J lost 4, with 10 bases in between. This CDR3 spans 13 amino acids. In DNA, the CDR3 is TGTGCCAGCAGCAAGACACGTTCAGATACGCAGTATTTT. It translates to CASSKTRSDTQYF.

The sample holds many counts of this clonotype. The V call is TRBV4-3, the J call TRBJ2-7, with 7 bases lining up with TRBD1. The germline gives CDR1 LGHNA, CDR2 YSLEER. The junction had 12 bases not matched to a gene; V was cut back by 0 bases and J by 4 bases. This CDR3 contains 17 residues. The CDR3 is CASSQDLTGVMMYEQYF. For the CDR3, the DNA is TGCGCCAGCAGCCAAGACCTAACAGGGGTGATGATGTACGAGCAGTACTTC.

This clonotype occurred many times. This chain joins TRBV10-1 and TRBJ2-2, with D perhaps matching TRBD2 (5 bases). Germline loops: CDR1 WNHNN, CDR2 SYGVQD (reference sequence). The CDR3 runs 13 residues. Trimming took off 4 bases at V and 7 bases at J, with 10 bases between the two ends. The DNA for the CDR3 is TGCGCCAGCAGTGTAGCGTCCGGCGGGGAGCTGTTTTTT. The encoded protein is CASSVASGGELFF.

In this sample, this clonotype turned up many times. The chain couples TRBV5-1 to TRBJ2-1; 8 nucleotides line up with TRBD2. The CDR3 length is 15 residues. CDR1 and CDR2 (germline): SGHRS, YFSETQ. With V trimmed by 4 bases and J by 4 bases, 7 bases remained unmatched. The CDR3 sequence is CASSGSGGAYNEQFF. Here the CDR3 DNA reads TGCGCCAGCAGCGGATCCGGGGGGGCGTACAATGAGCAGTTCTTC.

The chain links TRBV5-1 to TRBJ2-5; D not resolved. Trimming cost V 0 bases and J 1 base, with 10 bases left between them. Germline CDR1 reads SGHRS; CDR2 reads YFSETQ. The CDR3 loop spans 15 amino acids. CDR3: CASSLASAGQETQYF. CDR3 nucleotides: TGCGCCAGCAGCTTGGCGTCAGCCGGCCAAGAGACCCAGTACTTC.

This clonotype was detected many times. The V and J genes are TRBV12-3 or TRBV12-4 and TRBJ2-1; 13 bases are shared with TRBD2. Trimming took 6 bases from V and 8 from J; bases not matched to a gene: 7. This CDR3 region has 15 residues. As DNA, the CDR3 is TGTGCCAGCAGACAAACTAGCGGGGGGGTATATGAGCAGTTCTTC. Amino acids: CASRQTSGGVYEQFF.

This clonotype was found many times. V is TRBV5-1 and J is TRBJ2-3, with D hard to call. The CDR3 runs 15 residues. The germline CDR1 and CDR2 sequences are SGHRS and YFSETQ. With 1 base removed from V and 4 bases from J, the gap between germline ends came to 13 bases. The CDR3 coding sequence is TGCGCCAGCAGCTTGACACGACCTCAAGCAGATACGCAGTATTTT. Residues: CASSLTRPQADTQYF. Full variable domain (remainder filled in from reference TRBV5-1 and TRBJ2-3): KAGVTQTPRYLIKTRGQQVTLSCSPISGHRSVSWYQQTPGQGLQFLFEYFSETQRNKGNFPGRFSGRQFSNSRSEMNVSTLELGDSALYLCASSLTRPQADTQYFGPGTRLTVL.

This clonotype was detected a few times. This sequence joins TRBV27 and TRBJ2-2; the match to TRBD1 covers 8 bases. CDR1 is MNHEY, CDR2 SMNVEV, per germline (reference sequence). Trimming cost V 5 bases and J 4 bases; bases outside gene matches: 18. The CDR3 is 19 amino acids. The CDR3 DNA reads as TGTGCCAGCAGTCCCCGGCGCCGACAGGGGTATCATGTCACCGGGGAGCTGTTTTTT. Its protein is CASSPRRRQGYHVTGELFF.

As to this clonotype: A much bigger clone sits one base away, suggesting this may be a read error. This chain uses TRBV12-3 or TRBV12-4 with TRBJ1-1, with D perhaps TRBD1 (6 bases). V was trimmed by 7 bases and J by 1 base, leaving 13 bases between them. The CDR3 is made up of 14 amino acids. CDR3 nucleotide sequence: TGTGCCAGCATTTGGGGGGGCCAGAACACTGAAGCTTTCTTT. It translates to CASIWGGQNTEAFF.